Shown below are 5 T cell receptor beta chains from a single sample sequenced in a study of blood T cells in healthy people across ages. The second PCR ran about 6 to 12 cycles with a sample-barcoded 5' primer and J-beta primers. TCRdb analysed the 5' RACE reads with MiXCR anew, one entry per CDR3 protein. The table lists 1.5 million or so distinct CDR3 sequences, about 42% of them singletons. The sample taken for sequencing was blood. The source is a woman under 30 in good health.

The chain joins TRBV5-1 to TRBJ1-1; TRBD1 aligns across 9 bases. V trimming: 4 bases; J trimming: 1 base; junction bases outside the gene matches: 5. Germline V gene data show CDR1 as SGHRS and CDR2 as YFSETQ. This CDR3 spans 15 amino acids. The CDR3 DNA follows: TGCGCCAGCAGCCGGACAGGGGACCAGAACACTGAAGCTTTCTTT. Protein: CASSRTGDQNTEAFF.

The V call is TRBV5-1, the J call TRBJ2-2, with a weak D call TRBD1 (5 bases). Trimming left V 4 bases short and J 0 bases short, with 10 bases between. This CDR3 spans 15 amino acids. Germline V CDR1 and CDR2: SGHRS, YFSETQ. The CDR3 region is CASSRTTANTGELFF. The CDR3 DNA reads as TGCGCCAGCAGCCGCACGACAGCGAACACCGGGGAGCTGTTTTTT. Drawing the rest from reference TRBV5-1 and TRBJ2-2, the complete variable domain is KAGVTQTPRYLIKTRGQQVTLSCSPISGHRSVSWYQQTPGQGLQFLFEYFSETQRNKGNFPGRFSGRQFSNSRSEMNVSTLELGDSALYLCASSRTTANTGELFFGEGSRLTVL.

The chain has TRBV2 and TRBJ1-1; D ambiguous. V lost 5 bases, J lost 4 bases, and 2 bases lay in between. Germline CDR1 and CDR2: SNHLY and FYNNEI. This CDR3 region has 10 residues. CDR3 sequence: CASSSTEAFF. The CDR3 nucleotides are TGTGCCAGCAGTTCCACTGAAGCTTTCTTT.

This clonotype came up once. The chain joins TRBV10-3 to TRBJ1-2; 8 bases are a match to TRBD1. CDR1 ENHRY and CDR2 SYGVKD come from the germline V gene. CDR3 length equals 14 residues. Trimming removed 5 bases from V and 0 bases from J; junction bases left unmatched: 2. The CDR3 region has the DNA TGTGCCATCAGTAGGACAGGGACTAACTATGGCTACACCTTC. Translation gives CAISRTGTNYGYTF.

J is TRBJ2-5 and V is TRBV18; D may be TRBD2 (5 bases). The DNA end is a closer match to TRBJ2-7, so the J assignment may be wrong. This CDR3 spans 13 amino acids. CDR1 and CDR2 (germline): KGHSH, LQKENI. CDR3 amino acids: CASSLGVFDEQYF. CDR3 bases: TGTGCCAGCTCACTCGGGGTTTTCGACGAGCAGTACTTC.